The clone carrying this T cell receptor beta chain was seen repeatedly, ten times or more. No antigen is known for it. These data are taken from a study of neurological immune-mediated disorders. General observations from the study: In HTLV-1-associated myelopathy, TCR clonal expansion was greatest, and in multiple sclerosis it was least, below healthy controls.

Germline V CDR1 and CDR2: ENHRY, SYGVKD. The ends were cut back, 11 bases at V and 4 bases at J, with 16 bases in the middle. This CDR3 is 13 amino acids long. Noted time point: longitudinal time-point 2. Unsorted libraries were derived from 2 million PBMCs stored at -80 C. The authors produced cDNA by 5'RACE using 10-nucleotide random UMIs. The output of every sequencing run, over 190 million TCR-beta sequences, came from 15-18 subjects. TCRdb fed the 5' RACE reads into MiXCR, producing one record per CDR3 protein. Altogether some 87,000 distinct CDR3 sequences are present, around 14% being singletons, with the ten largest covering 5%.

The source of this sequence is a female donor with HTLV-1-associated myelopathy (HAM/TSP). V and J are TRBV10-3 and TRBJ2-3; the D gene is possibly TRBD1 (6 bases). Material: PBMCs. The CDR3 sequence: CASSQGKSDTQYF. CDR3 DNA: TGTGCCTCCAGCCAGGGGAAGTCAGATACGCAGTATTTT.